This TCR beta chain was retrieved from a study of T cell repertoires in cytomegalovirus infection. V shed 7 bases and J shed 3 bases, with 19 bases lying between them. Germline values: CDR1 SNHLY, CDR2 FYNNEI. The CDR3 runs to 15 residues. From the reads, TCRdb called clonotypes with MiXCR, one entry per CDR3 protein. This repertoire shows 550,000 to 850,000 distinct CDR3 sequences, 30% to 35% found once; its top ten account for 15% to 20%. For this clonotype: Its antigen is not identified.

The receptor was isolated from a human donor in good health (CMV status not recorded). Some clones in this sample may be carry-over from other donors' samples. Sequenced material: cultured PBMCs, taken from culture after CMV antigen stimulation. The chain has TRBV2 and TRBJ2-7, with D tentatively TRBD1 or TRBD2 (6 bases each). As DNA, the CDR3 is TGTGCCAGCAACCAACGGGGGCCTGTATTCTACGAGCAGTACTTC. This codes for CASNQRGPVFYEQYF.